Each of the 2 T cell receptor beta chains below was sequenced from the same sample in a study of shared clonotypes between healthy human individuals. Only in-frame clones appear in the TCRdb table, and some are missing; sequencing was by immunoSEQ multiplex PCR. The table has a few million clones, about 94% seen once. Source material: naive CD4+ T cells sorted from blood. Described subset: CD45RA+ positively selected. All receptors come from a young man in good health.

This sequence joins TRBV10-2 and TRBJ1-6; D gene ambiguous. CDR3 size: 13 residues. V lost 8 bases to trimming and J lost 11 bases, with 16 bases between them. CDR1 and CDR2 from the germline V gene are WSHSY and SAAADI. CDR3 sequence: CASGHSGSPPLHF. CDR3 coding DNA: TGCGCCAGCGGGCACTCGGGGTCCCCACCCCTCCACTTT.

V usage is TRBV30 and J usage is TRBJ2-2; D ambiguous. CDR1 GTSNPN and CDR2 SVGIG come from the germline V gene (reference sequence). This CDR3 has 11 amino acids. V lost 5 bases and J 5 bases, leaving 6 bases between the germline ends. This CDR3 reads CAWASTGELFF. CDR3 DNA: TGTGCCTGGGCTAGTACCGGGGAGCTGTTTTTT.